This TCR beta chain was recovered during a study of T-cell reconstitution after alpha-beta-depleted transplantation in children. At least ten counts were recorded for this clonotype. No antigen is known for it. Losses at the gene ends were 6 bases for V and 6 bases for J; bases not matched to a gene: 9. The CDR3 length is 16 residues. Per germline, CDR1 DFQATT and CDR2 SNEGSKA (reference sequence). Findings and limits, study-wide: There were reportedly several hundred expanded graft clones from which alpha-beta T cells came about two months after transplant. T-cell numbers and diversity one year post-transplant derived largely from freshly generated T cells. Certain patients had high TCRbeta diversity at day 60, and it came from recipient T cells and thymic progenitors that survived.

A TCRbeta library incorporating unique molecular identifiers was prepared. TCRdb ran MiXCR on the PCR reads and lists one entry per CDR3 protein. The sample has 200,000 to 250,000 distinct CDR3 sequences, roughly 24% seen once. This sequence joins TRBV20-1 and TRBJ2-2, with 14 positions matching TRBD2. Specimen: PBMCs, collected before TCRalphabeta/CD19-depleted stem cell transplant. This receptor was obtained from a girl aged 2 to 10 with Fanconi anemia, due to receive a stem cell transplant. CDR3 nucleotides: TGCAGTGCGAACTCTCCGGGACTAGCGGGAGCCGGGGAGCTGTTTTTT. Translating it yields CSANSPGLAGAGELFF.